The 27 T cell receptor beta chains presented below share a single source sample, sequenced in a study of blood T cell repertoires in COVID-19. Produced via immunoSEQ multiplex PCR; TCRdb's table is partial and in-frame only. The table records some 350,000 clones, about 90% of them present only once. Sequencing used PBMCs or T cells enriched from blood (not recorded which). Receptors were obtained from a man aged 25 to 40 who had recovered from COVID-19.

The rearrangement uses TRBV19 and TRBJ1-6, with 7 positions matching TRBD1. V was clipped by 5 bases and J by 7 bases; unmatched bases: 8. CDR1 is LNHDA, CDR2 SQIVND, per germline (reference sequence). The CDR3 covers 15 residues. CDR3 protein: CASSWGDRVNSPLHF. The CDR3 DNA is TGTGCCAGTAGTTGGGGGGACAGAGTGAATTCACCCCTCCACTTT.

The chain couples TRBV18 to TRBJ1-1, with D possibly matching TRBD1 (5 bases). Germline loops: CDR1 KGHSH, CDR2 LQKENI. The V end lost 2 bases, the J end lost 6 bases, and 10 bases lay between the germline ends. This CDR3 has 13 residues. The CDR3 nucleotides read TGTGCCAGCTCACCAGGGCAGGGCCCTGAAGCTTTCTTT. Its protein is CASSPGQGPEAFF.

This clone appeared a single time. The V and J genes are TRBV28 and TRBJ2-2, with 8 bases matching TRBD1. CDR3 size: 18 residues. The germline V gene encodes CDR1 MDHEN and CDR2 SYDVKM. Trimming removed 2 bases from V and 6 bases from J; junction bases left unmatched: 14. CDR3 residues: CASSLQSPGQGGAGELFF. CDR3 nucleotides: TGTGCCAGCAGTTTACAGTCCCCCGGACAGGGCGGAGCCGGGGAGCTGTTTTTT.

The genes are TRBV25-1 and TRBJ1-6, with TRBD1 matching 8 bases. The CDR3 contains 15 residues. Germline V gene lookup returns CDR1 MGHDK and CDR2 SYGVNS. Trimming took 4 bases from V and 9 from J; bases not matched to a gene: 8. As DNA, the CDR3 is TGTGCCAGCAGTGCCCTCGGGACAGGTGTTTCACCCCTCCACTTT. This gives the protein CASSALGTGVSPLHF.

The V call is TRBV19, the J call TRBJ2-7, with a weak D call TRBD1 (6 bases). The CDR3 has 14 residues. Germline V CDR1 and CDR2: LNHDA, SQIVND (reference sequence). Trimming took off 6 bases at V and 0 bases at J, with 12 bases between the two ends. This chain's CDR3 is CASSNRASSYEQYF. For the CDR3, the DNA is TGTGCCAGTAGCAACAGGGCTAGCTCCTACGAGCAGTACTTC.

This chain connects TRBV18 to TRBJ1-2, with D maybe TRBD1 (6 bases). Germline values: CDR1 KGHSH, CDR2 LQKENI. Trimming cost V 8 bases and J 5 bases, with 18 bases left between them. The CDR3 extends over 14 amino acids. CDR3: CASASGAGYYGYTF. In nucleotides, the CDR3 is TGTGCCAGCGCCTCAGGGGCGGGCTATTATGGCTACACCTTC.

This chain uses TRBV28 with TRBJ1-2, with D possibly matching TRBD1 (5 bases). The CDR3 is 13 residues long. Trimming took off 4 bases at V and 4 bases at J, with 10 bases between the two ends. CDR1 is MDHEN, CDR2 SYDVKM, per germline. The CDR3 sequence is CASSSDSGYGYTF. CDR3 DNA sequence: TGTGCCAGCAGTTCCGACAGTGGCTATGGCTACACCTTC.

The CDR3 bases are TGTGCCAGCAGCTTCACTGGGGCCAACGTCCTGACTTTC. It is translated as CASSFTGANVLTF. The chain recombines TRBV7-9 with TRBJ2-6; D unresolved. Germline CDR1 reads SEHNR; CDR2 reads FQNEAQ (reference sequence). This CDR3 has 13 residues. Trimming stripped 3 bases from V and 2 bases from J, with 2 bases between.

The V call is TRBV5-1, the J call TRBJ2-3; 10 nucleotides align to TRBD2. After removal of 5 bases from V and 4 bases from J, the junction contained 7 bases not matched to a gene. CDR1 SGHRS and CDR2 YFSETQ come from the germline V gene. The CDR3 length is 15 residues. The chain's CDR3 is CASRQRGGQADTQYF. The CDR3 region has the DNA TGCGCCAGCAGACAGCGGGGGGGCCAGGCAGATACGCAGTATTTT.

This clone was detected once. The V and J genes are TRBV2 and TRBJ2-7, with a possible D match to TRBD2 (6 bases). Trimming left V 6 bases short and J 3 bases short, with 12 bases between. CDR1 and CDR2 (germline): SNHLY, FYNNEI. CDR3 length: 13 amino acids. The CDR3 sequence is CASSRLENYEQYF. CDR3 nucleotides: TGTGCCAGCAGCCGACTAGAAAACTACGAGCAGTACTTC. The whole variable domain, filled in from reference TRBV2 and TRBJ2-7, reads EPEVTQTPSHQVTQMGQEVILRCVPISNHLYFYWYRQILGQKVEFLVSFYNNEISEKSEIFDDQFSVERPDGSNFTLKIRSTKLEDSAMYFCASSRLENYEQYFGPGTRLTVT.

This sequence joins TRBV18 and TRBJ1-2; 9 bases align to TRBD1. J was trimmed by 14 bases and V by 3 bases; bases with no gene match: 7. CDR1 KGHSH and CDR2 LQKENI come from the germline V gene. The CDR3 runs 12 residues. The CDR3 sequence: CASSPGTGFETF. The CDR3 DNA follows: TGTGCCAGCTCACCGGGGACAGGGTTTGAGACCTTC.

The genes are TRBV6-6 and TRBJ1-1, with 10 positions matching TRBD1. This CDR3 has 21 residues. Trimming cost V 6 bases and J 0 bases; bases outside gene matches: 22. Germline V CDR1 and CDR2: MNHNY, SVGAGI (reference sequence). As DNA, the CDR3 is TGTGCCAGCAGCTCCCTTCCGGGACAGGGGAGGAGTGTGGTGATGAACACTGAAGCTTTCTTT. Translating it yields CASSSLPGQGRSVVMNTEAFF.

V usage is TRBV19 and J usage is TRBJ2-7; 8 bases align to TRBD2. Germline V gene sequence: CDR1 LNHDA, CDR2 SQIVND (reference sequence). V was pared by 5 bases and J by 3 bases, with 6 bases of the junction left unmatched. There are 14 residues in the CDR3. The CDR3 DNA reads TGTGCCAGTAGTCCCGGGGGGGCTAACTACGAGCAGTACTTC. Translating gives CASSPGGANYEQYF.

V usage is TRBV6-5 and J usage is TRBJ2-7; 12 positions match TRBD1. Looked up from germline, CDR1 is MNHEY and CDR2 is SVGAGI. Trimming at V came to 6 bases and at J to 3 bases, leaving 6 bases not matched to a gene. The CDR3 has 15 residues. For the CDR3, the DNA is TGTGCCAGCAGGCACCGGGACAGGGGGCTCTACGAGCAGTACTTC. This translates into CASRHRDRGLYEQYF.

The chain links TRBV5-1 to TRBJ2-1, with 8 bases that match TRBD1. V shed 4 bases and J 15 bases; nucleotides not matched to a gene: 12. Looked up from germline, CDR1 is SGHRS and CDR2 is YFSETQ. The length of the CDR3 is 13 residues. The CDR3 nucleotides read TGCGCCAGCAGCCCCGGGACAGGACCACCCAGGTTCTTC. Protein product: CASSPGTGPPRFF.

The CDR3 region has the DNA TGCGCCAGCAGCTTAGGGCCAGGGAAAGAAAAACTGTTTTTT. Residues: CASSLGPGKEKLFF. The chain combines TRBV5-1 with TRBJ1-4, with a possible D match to TRBD1 (5 bases). Germline V gene sequence: CDR1 SGHRS, CDR2 YFSETQ. V gave up 2 bases and J gave up 8 bases, with 13 bases separating them. The CDR3 loop spans 14 amino acids.

This sequence joins TRBV30 and TRBJ2-3, with TRBD2 matching 9 bases. Trimming took 0 bases from V and 1 from J; bases not matched to a gene: 11. CDR3 length equals 18 residues. Looked up from germline, CDR1 is GTSNPN and CDR2 is SVGIG (reference sequence). The chain's CDR3 is CAWSVFSSERGGTDTQYF. In nucleotides, the CDR3 is TGTGCCTGGAGTGTATTTTCCTCCGAGCGGGGGGGCACAGATACGCAGTATTTT.

V is TRBV28 and J is TRBJ2-1, with D possibly matching TRBD1 (5 bases). Germline assignment: CDR1 MDHEN and CDR2 SYDVKM. Trimming took off 2 bases at V and 6 bases at J, with 8 bases between the two ends. The length of the CDR3 is 13 residues. CDR3 nucleotides: TGTGCCAGCAGTTTAACCAGGGCCAATGAGCAGTTCTTC. As protein: CASSLTRANEQFF. Variable domain in full (rest from reference TRBV28 and TRBJ2-1): DVKVTQSSRYLVKRTGEKVFLECVQDMDHENMFWYRQDPGLGLRLIYFSYDVKMKEKGDIPEGYSVSREKKERFSLILESASTNQTSMYLCASSLTRANEQFFGPGTRLTVL.

The chain carries TRBV5-6 and TRBJ1-4; D is possibly TRBD1 (5 bases). V was pared by 3 bases and J by 6 bases, with 15 bases between. This CDR3 has 15 amino acids. Germline V gene sequence: CDR1 SGHDT, CDR2 YYEEEE. The CDR3 DNA reads TGTGCCAGCAGCTCCCGGGGGTACGAGGATGAAAAACTGTTTTTT. Amino acid sequence: CASSSRGYEDEKLFF.

The rearrangement joins TRBV24-1 to TRBJ2-7, with 9 bases lining up with TRBD2. CDR1 is KGHDR, CDR2 SFDVKD, per germline. The CDR3 loop spans 17 amino acids. Trimming cost V 4 bases and J 5 bases; bases outside gene matches: 14. The CDR3 spells CATSDRPASGEFHEQYF. DNA of the CDR3: TGTGCCACCAGTGACCGCCCCGCTAGCGGGGAATTCCACGAGCAGTACTTC.

As DNA, the CDR3 is TGTGCCATCGCACCAACCTTGAGCGGCGGCACCGGGGAGCTGTTTTTT. Translation gives CAIAPTLSGGTGELFF. The J gene is TRBJ2-2, the V gene TRBV10-3, with D perhaps TRBD2 (5 bases). CDR1 is ENHRY and CDR2 is SYGVKD in the germline V gene. Trimming took off 8 bases at V and 4 bases at J, with 20 bases between the two ends. The CDR3 runs to 16 residues.

In DNA, the CDR3 is TGTGCCAGCAGCCTCGGGGGTAGCAATGAGCAGTTCTTC. It encodes CASSLGGSNEQFF. The rearrangement joins TRBV11-3 to TRBJ2-1, with D maybe TRBD2 (6 bases). The ends were cut back, 5 bases at V and 6 bases at J, with 11 bases in the middle. The CDR3 length is 13 residues. The germline V gene encodes CDR1 SGHNT and CDR2 YENEEA.

The rearrangement links TRBV5-1 to TRBJ1-4; 7 bases match TRBD1. CDR3 size: 13 residues. After removal of 0 bases from V and 7 bases from J, the junction contained 0 bases not matched to a gene. Germline CDR1 and CDR2: SGHRS and YFSETQ. CDR3 bases: TGCGCCAGCAGCTTGGGACAGGGTGAAAAACTGTTTTTT. It yields the protein CASSLGQGEKLFF.

The chain combines TRBV6-5 with TRBJ2-1; possible D gene TRBD2, 6 bases. CDR3 length equals 11 residues. From germline, CDR1 is MNHEY and CDR2 SVGAGI. V was cut by 2 bases and J by 12 bases, with 8 bases left in between. DNA of the CDR3: TGTGCCAGCAGTTACGGGGGGAGGCAGTTCTTC. Its translation is CASSYGGRQFF.

The chain carries TRBV6-5 and TRBJ2-5; D uncertain. Per the germline V gene, CDR1 is MNHEY and CDR2 is SVGAGI. The CDR3 loop spans 13 amino acids. Trimming removed 5 bases from V and 2 bases from J, with 9 bases in between. In DNA, the CDR3 is TGTGCCAGCAGTACTCGGTTGCAAGAGACCCAGTACTTC. Its translation is CASSTRLQETQYF.

This sequence joins TRBV15 and TRBJ2-5; TRBD1 matches at 9 bases. V lost 5 bases and J lost 4; bases outside the gene matches: 5. The germline V gene encodes CDR1 LNHNV and CDR2 YYDKDF (reference sequence). This CDR3 is 14 amino acids long. The CDR3 bases are TGTGCCACCAGCCCGGACAGGGGTAGAGAGACCCAGTACTTC. Amino acid sequence: CATSPDRGRETQYF.

This rearrangement joins TRBV28 to TRBJ2-5; a possible D gene is TRBD2 (6 bases). Germline assignment: CDR1 MDHEN and CDR2 SYDVKM. This CDR3 has 14 amino acids. Deletions cut 6 bases from V and 8 bases from J, with 19 bases between. CDR3 nucleotide sequence: TGTGCCAGCAGCCTCCCGGGAGTCAAGAGAACCCAGTACTTC. Its translation is CASSLPGVKRTQYF. Full variable domain (missing parts from reference TRBV28 and TRBJ2-5): DVKVTQSSRYLVKRTGEKVFLECVQDMDHENMFWYRQDPGLGLRLIYFSYDVKMKEKGDIPEGYSVSREKKERFSLILESASTNQTSMYLCASSLPGVKRTQYFGPGTRLLVL.